A selection of T cell receptor beta chains follows, all from one sample in a study of monozygotic twins with inflammatory bowel disease. After re-calling the 5' RACE reads, TCRdb lists one entry per CDR3 protein, DNA absent. This listing includes about 450,000 distinct CDR3 sequences. Sequenced material: blood. The source of these receptors is a human donor with ulcerative colitis or Crohn's disease, or a healthy co-twin of an affected twin (not recorded which). Each CDR3 is given with its conserved first and last residue.

V: TRBV10-3
J: TRBJ2-7
CDR3: CAISKGQGDYEQYF

V: TRBV7-2
J: TRBJ2-3
CDR3: CASSLTAAARTDTQYF

V: TRBV7-8
J: TRBJ2-5
CDR3: CASSKNQGAELGGPQYF

V: TRBV28
J: TRBJ2-3
CDR3: CASSLERIPTQYF

V: TRBV7-9
J: TRBJ2-2
CDR3: CASSPATGRNTGELFF

V: TRBV24-1
J: TRBJ1-1
CDR3: CATRGEDFEAFF

V: TRBV5-5
J: TRBJ2-3
CDR3: CASSFQGGDTDTQYF

V: TRBV6-1
J: TRBJ1-5
CDR3: CASLEVYSNQPQHF

V: TRBV9
J: TRBJ2-5
CDR3: CASSVSSTGETQYF

V: TRBV4-3
J: TRBJ2-7
CDR3: CASSQGAGAFYEQYF